Each of the 24 T cell receptor beta chains below was sequenced from the same sample in a study of T cell repertoires in cytomegalovirus infection. Using its own MiXCR run on the reads, TCRdb lists one record per CDR3 protein. The sample yields 400,000 to 600,000 distinct CDR3 sequences, about 44% seen once. These receptors have no known antigen. Sequencing used cultured PBMCs, obtained from culture after CMV antigen stimulation. These receptors originate from a human donor in good health (CMV status not recorded). Some clones in this sample may be carry-over from other donors' samples.

This clonotype was seen a few times. This chain joins TRBV10-3 and TRBJ2-5; TRBD2 aligns across 7 bases. This CDR3 has 14 amino acids. V was pared by 7 bases and J by 3 bases, with 8 bases of the junction left unmatched. Germline V gene data show CDR1 as ENHRY and CDR2 as SYGVKD. The CDR3 reads CAITPNGREETQYF. The CDR3 nucleotides read TGTGCCATCACTCCGAATGGGAGGGAAGAGACCCAGTACTTC.

This clonotype was picked up a small number of times. The rearrangement links TRBV2 to TRBJ2-1; D possibly corresponds to TRBD1 (6 bases). Trimming took 10 bases from V and 2 from J, leaving 15 bases between them. The CDR3 is 14 residues long. The germline V gene has CDR1 SNHLY and CDR2 FYNNEI. For the CDR3, the DNA is TGTGCCAACAACAGGGACGGACCCTACAATGAGCAGTTCTTC. Amino acids: CANNRDGPYNEQFF.

The chain joins TRBV29-1 to TRBJ1-1; D is undetermined. The V end was cut by 4 bases, the J end by 1 base, with 7 bases between. CDR1 SQVTM and CDR2 ANQGSEA come from the germline V gene. CDR3 length equals 12 residues. CDR3 sequence: CSVGAANTEAFF. Here the CDR3 DNA reads TGCAGCGTTGGGGCGGCGAACACTGAAGCTTTCTTT.

The CDR3 reads CASSEGGFWDEQFF. CDR3 sequence (DNA): TGTGCCAGCAGCGAGGGCGGTTTTTGGGATGAGCAGTTCTTC. This chain uses TRBV6-1 with TRBJ2-1; weak D call: TRBD2 (5 bases). The CDR3 is 14 residues long. CDR1 is MNHNS and CDR2 is SASEGT in the germline V gene. V was clipped by 6 bases and J by 8 bases, with 17 bases between them.

This clonotype has just one count. The chain carries TRBV6-6 and TRBJ1-5, with D uncertain. Germline assignment: CDR1 MNHNY and CDR2 SVGAGI (reference sequence). The CDR3 extends over 11 amino acids. Trimming removed 5 bases at V and 5 bases at J, with 4 bases between. CDR3 sequence (DNA): TGTGCCAGCAGTGATGATCAGCCCCAGCATTTT. Its protein is CASSDDQPQHF.

This clonotype was seen a few times. The chain recombines TRBV6-5 with TRBJ2-3; 7 bases agree with TRBD2. Germline V CDR1 and CDR2: MNHEY, SVGAGI. V shed 6 bases and J 1 base; nucleotides not matched to a gene: 7. CDR3 length: 15 residues. CDR3 in amino acids: CASRGGRGRTDTQYF. The CDR3 DNA sequence: TGTGCCAGCAGGGGAGGGAGGGGACGCACAGATACGCAGTATTTT.

The V and J genes are TRBV7-2 and TRBJ1-5; D is unclear. Trimming cost V 1 base and J 0 bases, with 7 bases left between them. This CDR3 has 15 residues. The V gene's germline CDR1 is SGHTA and CDR2 FQGNSA. The CDR3 spells CASSLERGSNQPQHF. The CDR3 DNA is TGTGCCAGCAGCTTAGAACGGGGTAGCAATCAGCCCCAGCATTTT.

The CDR3 reads CSANVVETGEGTDTQYF. The CDR3 region has the DNA TGCAGTGCTAACGTAGTCGAGACAGGGGAGGGGACAGATACGCAGTATTTT. The chain couples TRBV20-1 to TRBJ2-3, with D possibly being TRBD1 (8 bases). The CDR3 runs to 17 residues. Germline CDR1 and CDR2: DFQATT and SNEGSKA (reference sequence). The V end was cut by 4 bases, the J end by 3 bases, with 23 bases between.

This clonotype was detected only a few times. CDR3: CASSPGTALYF. CDR3 nucleotide sequence: TGTGCCAGCAGCCCCGGGACAGCCCTGTACTTC. V is TRBV11-2 and J is TRBJ2-7; TRBD1 aligns across 7 bases. Germline-derived CDR1 and CDR2 are SGHAT and FQNNGV. Trimming removed 5 bases from V and 12 bases from J; junction bases left unmatched: 7. The CDR3 covers 11 residues.

The chain links TRBV7-2 to TRBJ2-7; D unclear. The germline CDR1 and CDR2 sequences are SGHTA and FQGNSA. The CDR3 is 14 residues long. With 5 bases removed from V and 1 base from J, the gap between germline ends came to 12 bases. The CDR3 DNA is TGTGCCAGCAGCCCTCAATCGGGTTCCTACGAGCAGTACTTC. It is translated as CASSPQSGSYEQYF.

V usage is TRBV11-2 and J usage is TRBJ2-6; D remains ambiguous. Germline V CDR1 and CDR2: SGHAT, FQNNGV. The CDR3 has 17 residues. V lost 0 bases and J 0 bases, leaving 9 bases between the germline ends. The CDR3 nucleotides read TGTGCCAGCAGCTTAGATTGGGTCGCCTCTGGGGCCAACGTCCTGACTTTC. It specifies CASSLDWVASGANVLTF.

For this clonotype: The junction departs from germline at one end; a sequencing error may be responsible. This rearrangement joins TRBV7-2 to TRBJ2-7; D may be TRBD1 or TRBD2 (5 bases each). CDR3 length equals 16 residues. Germline-derived CDR1 and CDR2 are SGHTA and FQGNSA. CDR3 DNA sequence: TGTGCCAGCAGCTGGACCGGGGCCCAGGGCTCCTACAAGCAGTACTTC. Translated: CASSWTGAQGSYKQYF.

The chain is built from TRBV7-6 and TRBJ2-3; D is unclear. The CDR3 covers 15 residues. Germline V gene sequence: CDR1 SGHVS, CDR2 FNYEAQ. Trimming removed 1 base from V and 2 bases from J, with 10 bases in between. CDR3 bases: TGTGCCAGCAGCTTAGAGAGTTGGAACACAGATACGCAGTATTTT. Its translation: CASSLESWNTDTQYF. Variable domain in full (rest from reference TRBV7-6 and TRBJ2-3): GAGVSQSPRYKVTKRGQDVALRCDPISGHVSLYWYRQALGQGPEFLTYFNYEAQQDKSGLPNDRFSAERPEGSISTLTIQRTEQRDSAMYRCASSLESWNTDTQYFGPGTRLTVL.

The V gene is TRBV20-1, the J gene TRBJ2-7; 8 bases align to TRBD1. From germline, CDR1 is DFQATT and CDR2 SNEGSKA (reference sequence). The CDR3 is 12 amino acids. V was pared by 5 bases and J by 2 bases, with 2 bases of the junction left unmatched. CDR3 coding DNA: TGCAGTGCTGGACAGGGCCCCTACGAGCAGTACTTC. Its protein is CSAGQGPYEQYF.

The chain joins TRBV2 to TRBJ2-3, with 8 bases aligning to TRBD1. Trimming removed 3 bases from V and 5 bases from J; junction bases left unmatched: 7. The CDR3 totals 15 residues. Germline CDR1 and CDR2: SNHLY and FYNNEI. The CDR3 loop reads CASSDPQGARDTQYF. The CDR3 DNA follows: TGTGCCAGCAGTGACCCTCAGGGGGCGCGAGATACGCAGTATTTT.

J is TRBJ2-3 and V is TRBV18, with 10 positions matching TRBD1. V shed 3 bases and J 6 bases; nucleotides not matched to a gene: 12. The CDR3 contains 17 residues. Germline loops: CDR1 KGHSH, CDR2 LQKENI. The CDR3 sequence: CASSPLDRGTDIDTQYF. The CDR3 nucleotides read TGTGCCAGCTCACCGCTGGACAGGGGGACGGATATCGATACGCAGTATTTT.

This clonotype was observed a handful of times. V usage is TRBV6-1 and J usage is TRBJ1-6, with D unresolved. Per germline, CDR1 MNHNS and CDR2 SASEGT. The V and J ends lost 5 bases and 8 bases respectively, with 13 bases between them. The CDR3 spans 14 residues. The chain's CDR3 is CASSRSTQDSPLHF. Here the CDR3 DNA reads TGTGCCAGCAGTCGCTCTACGCAGGATTCACCCCTCCACTTT.

Only a few counts were recorded for this clonotype. This chain connects TRBV7-8 to TRBJ2-3; D uncertain. This CDR3 spans 14 amino acids. The V end was cut by 1 base, the J end by 2 bases, with 7 bases between. The germline CDR1 and CDR2 sequences are SGHVS and FQNEAQ. CDR3 in amino acids: CASSLGLFTDTQYF. The CDR3 coding sequence is TGTGCCAGCAGCTTAGGGCTTTTCACAGATACGCAGTATTTT.

The V and J genes are TRBV19 and TRBJ2-5; tentative D call: TRBD2 (6 bases). CDR1 and CDR2 from the germline V gene are LNHDA and SQIVND (reference sequence). V was clipped by 4 bases and J by 5 bases, with 17 bases between them. The CDR3 contains 15 residues. Here the CDR3 DNA reads TGTGCCAGTAGTAACCGGGACGGAGGGTCGGAGACCCAGTACTTC. Protein sequence: CASSNRDGGSETQYF.

The chain combines TRBV27 with TRBJ2-1; unclear D gene. V lost 6 bases and J lost 6, with 18 bases in between. The CDR3 is made up of 15 amino acids. From germline, CDR1 is MNHEY and CDR2 SMNVEV (reference sequence). CDR3 region: CASSYPGVLTNEQFF. The CDR3 DNA follows: TGTGCCAGCAGCTACCCGGGCGTATTAACCAATGAGCAGTTCTTC.

V is TRBV7-9 and J is TRBJ1-1; 7 positions match TRBD1. Per the germline V gene, CDR1 is SEHNR and CDR2 is FQNEAQ (reference sequence). There are 14 residues in the CDR3. V lost 1 base and J lost 5; bases outside the gene matches: 4. The CDR3 is CASSLVRGRTEAFF. In nucleotides, the CDR3 is TGTGCCAGCAGCTTAGTGAGGGGGCGGACTGAAGCTTTCTTT.

There are a few counts of this clonotype. V gene TRBV2 combines with J gene TRBJ2-5; TRBD1 is a possible D gene (6 bases). Trimming took off 1 base at V and 5 bases at J, with 26 bases between the two ends. The CDR3 has 19 residues. Germline V gene sequence: CDR1 SNHLY, CDR2 FYNNEI. CDR3 nucleotide sequence: TGTGCCAGCAGTGAAGGACTGTACTTCAGGGGAGAGGGCAAGGAGACCCAGTACTTC. Protein: CASSEGLYFRGEGKETQYF.

This clonotype was counted ten times or more. The chain is built from TRBV7-6 and TRBJ2-3, with TRBD2 matching over 10 bases. Per germline, CDR1 SGHVS and CDR2 FNYEAQ. Trimming at V came to 3 bases and at J to 3 bases, leaving 6 bases not matched to a gene. The CDR3 extends over 16 amino acids. Here the CDR3 DNA reads TGTGCCAGCAGCTTGGGAGCGGGAGGGGGGACAGATACGCAGTATTTT. It specifies CASSLGAGGGTDTQYF.

The CDR3 here is CASTPLVGLAEATSGELFF. DNA of the CDR3: TGTGCCAGCACCCCTCTCGTAGGACTAGCGGAGGCCACCTCCGGGGAGCTGTTTTTT. The chain employs TRBV28 and TRBJ2-2; 10 bases agree with TRBD2. The CDR3 runs to 19 residues. Germline CDR1 and CDR2: MDHEN and SYDVKM. Trimming at V came to 7 bases and at J to 6 bases, leaving 20 bases not matched to a gene.